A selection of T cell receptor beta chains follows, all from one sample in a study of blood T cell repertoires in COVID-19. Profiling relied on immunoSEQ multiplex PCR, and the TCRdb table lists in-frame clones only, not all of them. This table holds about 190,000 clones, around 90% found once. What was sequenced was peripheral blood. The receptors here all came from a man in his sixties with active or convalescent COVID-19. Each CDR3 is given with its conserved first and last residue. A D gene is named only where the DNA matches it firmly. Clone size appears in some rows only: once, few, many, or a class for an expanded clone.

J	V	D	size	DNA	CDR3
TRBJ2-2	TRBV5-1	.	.	TGCGCCAGCAGCTTGAGACAGCCCAACGCGAACACCGGGGAGCTGTTTTTT	CASSLRQPNANTGELFF
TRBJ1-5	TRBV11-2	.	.	TGTGCCAGCAGCCCCGGTGGAGGCGGCAATCAGCCCCAGCATTTT	CASSPGGGGNQPQHF
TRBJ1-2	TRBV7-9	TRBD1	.	TGTGCCAGCAGCCCGGGACAGGGGGGAGCTAACTATGGCTACACCTTC	CASSPGQGGANYGYTF
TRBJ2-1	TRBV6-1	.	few	TGTGCCAGCAGTGAGTGGGCGAGCTCCTACAATGAGCAGTTCTTC	CASSEWASSYNEQFF
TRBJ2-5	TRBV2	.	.	TGTGCCAGCAGTTCCTCAGGGACGGCCGGGGGGACCCAGTACTTC	CASSSSGTAGGTQYF
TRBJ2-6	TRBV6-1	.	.	TGTGCCAGCAGTGAGGTTCTTGGCCCTGGGGCCAACGTCCTGACTTTC	CASSEVLGPGANVLTF
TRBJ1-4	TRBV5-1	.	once	TGCGCCAGCAGCAACTCCCAGGCAACTAATGAAAAACTGTTTTTT	CASSNSQATNEKLFF
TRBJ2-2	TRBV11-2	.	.	TGTGCCAGCAGCTGGGCGCAGGGGTGGGGAAGGGAGCTGTTTTTT	CASSWAQGWGRELFF
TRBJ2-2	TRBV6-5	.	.	TGTGCCAGCAGTCCCACGGGGTTGGGGACCGGGGAGCTGTTTTTT	CASSPTGLGTGELFF
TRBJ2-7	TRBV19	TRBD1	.	TGTGCCAGTAGTATGGGGACAGGGGCCTACGAGCAGTACTTC	CASSMGTGAYEQYF
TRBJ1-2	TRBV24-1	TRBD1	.	TGTGCCACCAGTCACCAAGCAGGGGGCCTCTATGGCTACACCTTC	CATSHQAGGLYGYTF
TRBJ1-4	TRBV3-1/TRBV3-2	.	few	TGTGCCAGCAGCCAAGAAGGGGCGGGGGAAAAACTGTTTTTT	CASSQEGAGEKLFF
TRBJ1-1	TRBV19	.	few	TGTGCCAGTAGGGGTAGGACAGCCTTGAACACTGAAGCTTTCTTT	CASRGRTALNTEAFF
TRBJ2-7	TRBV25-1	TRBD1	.	TGTGCCAGCAGTGAAATGGGACAGTGGGACGAGCAGTACTTC	CASSEMGQWDEQYF
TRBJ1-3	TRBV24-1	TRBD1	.	TGTGCCACCAGTGACTGGACAGGTGAAGGAAACACCATATATTTT	CATSDWTGEGNTIYF
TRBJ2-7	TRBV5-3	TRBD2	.	TGTGCCAGAATCGCGGGGGTCTCCTACGAGCAGTACTTC	CARIAGVSYEQYF
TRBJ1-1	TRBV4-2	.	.	TGTGCCAGCAGCCAAAACAGGGTGTGGAACACTGAAGCTTTCTTT	CASSQNRVWNTEAFF
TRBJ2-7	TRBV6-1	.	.	TGTGCCAGCAGTGAGGGGACACAACTTTACGAGCAGTACTTC	CASSEGTQLYEQYF
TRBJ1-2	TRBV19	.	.	TGTGCCAGTACCATTGACACCGTTGATGGCTACACCTTC	CASTIDTVDGYTF
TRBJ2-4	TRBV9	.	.	TGTGCCAGCAGCCTCGGAGGGATCACGGGGAACATTCAGTACTTC	CASSLGGITGNIQYF
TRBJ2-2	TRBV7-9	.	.	TGTGCCAGCAGCAAGGACAGTATCCTCGGCACCGGGGAGCTGTTTTTT	CASSKDSILGTGELFF
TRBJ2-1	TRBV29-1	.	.	TGCAGCGTGGAGGAGGACTTATACAATGAGCAGTTCTTC	CSVEEDLYNEQFF
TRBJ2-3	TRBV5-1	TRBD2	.	TGCGCCAGCAGAGTCGCGGGGGGTCCCCCAGATACGCAGTATTTT	CASRVAGGPPDTQYF
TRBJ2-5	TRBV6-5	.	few	TGTGCCAGCCGGGGGACCATGAGGGAGACCCAGTACTTC	CASRGTMRETQYF
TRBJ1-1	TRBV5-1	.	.	TGCGCCAGCAGCTCGAGCGGGCAGCCGAACACTGAAGCTTTCTTT	CASSSSGQPNTEAFF
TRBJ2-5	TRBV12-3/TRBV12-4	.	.	TGTGCCAGCAGTTTGAGGTTGGAGACCCAGTACTTC	CASSLRLETQYF
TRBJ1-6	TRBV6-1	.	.	TGTGCCAGCAGTGACAGGGATTCACCCCTCCACTTT	CASSDRDSPLHF
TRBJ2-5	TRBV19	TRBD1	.	TGTGCCAGTAGTAAGATACCGGGACAGGGAGTCCAAGAGACCCAGTACTTC	CASSKIPGQGVQETQYF
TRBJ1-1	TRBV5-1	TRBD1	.	TGCGCCAGCAGCCCGACAGGGGGAAACCCGGGATCTTTCTTT	CASSPTGGNPGSFF